The clone carrying this T cell receptor (beta chain) was seen just once. The source of the sample is a study of memory CD4+ T cells and cytomegalovirus serostatus. Single viable CD3+CD4+CD8-CD45RO+ cells were sorted as the memory CD4+ T cells. Only in-frame clones appear in the TCRdb table, and some are missing; sequencing was by immunoSEQ multiplex PCR. The sample has approximately 61,000 clones, around 82% seen once. V shed 5 bases and J shed 8 bases, with 30 bases lying between them. Germline V lookup: CDR1 SEHNR, CDR2 FQNEAQ (reference sequence). The CDR3 is 18 amino acids. The rearrangement links TRBV7-9 to TRBJ1-2; no reliable D call. The sequence derives from an adult in good health and CMV-seronegative. Some clones in this sample may be carry-over from other donors' samples. Sequenced material: memory CD4+ T cells from blood. This CDR3 reads CASSNSRLDPGIRGGYTF. In DNA, the CDR3 is TGTGCCAGCAGCAACAGCCGGTTAGACCCGGGAATTCGAGGGGGCTACACCTTC.